This TCR beta chain originates from a study of cytomegalovirus exposure and HLA in healthy donors. General observations from the study: The majority of TCR sequences were rare, yet some public TCRs appeared in many donors. In vitro experiments confirmed that three CMV-associated chains were specific for CMV antigens. The number of N-insertions in an Asian-associated ancestry cluster was reportedly below the approximately 700-donor mean in a later analysis.

With respect to this clone: The antigen remains undetermined.

V lost 4 bases and J lost 3; bases outside the gene matches: 15. The length of the CDR3 is 19 residues. Germline V lookup: CDR1 MNHEY, CDR2 SMNVEV (reference sequence). The donors gave bone marrow, and they were healthy. Vbeta (60) and Jbeta (13) primers were used in the PCR. Sequencing used immunoSEQ multiplex PCR; TCRdb keeps in-frame clones, though not all of them. Here the sample spans 180,000 or so clones, about 81% being singletons. This receptor was taken from a man aged 35 to 55 in good health and CMV-seronegative. J is TRBJ2-2 and V is TRBV27; 9 bases are shared with TRBD1. Source material: PBMCs. The CDR3 DNA follows: TGTGCCAGCAGTTATCGCTCCCCCCGGACAGGGGTGGACACCGGGGAGCTGTTTTTT. Its translation is CASSYRSPRTGVDTGELFF.